This T cell receptor (beta chain) was profiled in a study of blood T cell repertoires in COVID-19. Study-level background: Acute and convalescent COVID-19 specimens originated in the United States, Italy and Spain. T cells, B-cell-depleted T cells, or PBMCs provided the cDNA or gDNA that served as material.

This clone has a handful of counts. This sample also contains other DNA sequences that code for the same CDR3. How the authors handled the data: Nucleated cell number was recorded as an estimate derived from reference gene primer amplification. Profiled with immunoSEQ multiplex PCR; TCRdb holds only in-frame clones, not every one. The V and J calls and clone size are taken from that table; D and trimming were inferred from the DNA. The repertoire includes some 160,000 clones, approximately 86% of them detected once, and around 8.4% sits in the top ten. The V gene's germline CDR1 is SGHAT and CDR2 FQNNGV. V shed 5 bases and J shed 2 bases, with 6 bases lying between them. The CDR3 is 12 residues long.

The chain links TRBV11-2 to TRBJ1-2, with D unclear. This TCR came from a woman older than 75 with COVID-19, enrolled during active disease. The sequenced sample was peripheral blood. In DNA, the CDR3 is TGTGCCAGCAGCCCGTTAAACTATGGCTACACCTTC. Protein product: CASSPLNYGYTF.